This passage covers 27 T cell receptor beta chains from one sample sequenced in a study of blood T cell repertoires in COVID-19. This table comes from immunoSEQ multiplex PCR, and its TCRdb copy is limited to in-frame clones, with some not included. The table shows 170,000 or so clones, with approximately 78% occurring only once. The material sequenced was PBMCs or T cells enriched from blood (not recorded which). The receptors derive from a woman aged 50 to 65 who had recovered from COVID-19.

This chain links TRBV28 with TRBJ2-2, with D perhaps matching TRBD1 (6 bases). Germline CDR1 and CDR2: MDHEN and SYDVKM. The germline V and J ends were trimmed by 5 bases and 6 bases, with 19 bases remaining between them. The CDR3 has 16 amino acids. The CDR3 is CASSLGGGGPAGELFF. CDR3 coding DNA: TGTGCCAGCAGTCTAGGGGGTGGGGGACCCGCCGGGGAGCTGTTTTTT.

The chain joins TRBV28 to TRBJ2-7; weak D call: TRBD2 (6 bases). V lost 1 base, J lost 6 bases, and 16 bases lay in between. The CDR3 loop spans 15 amino acids. Germline V lookup: CDR1 MDHEN, CDR2 SYDVKM. CDR3 coding DNA: TGTGCCAGCAGTTTATCGCGGGGACGAAACGGCGAGCAGTACTTC. Amino acids: CASSLSRGRNGEQYF.

The chain carries TRBV24-1 and TRBJ2-2; D gene ambiguous. The CDR3 is made up of 15 amino acids. From germline, CDR1 is KGHDR and CDR2 SFDVKD. V was pared by 6 bases and J by 0 bases, with 10 bases between. The CDR3 coding sequence is TGTGCCACCAGTCCTAGGAGTCCGAACACCGGGGAGCTGTTTTTT. Protein sequence: CATSPRSPNTGELFF.

The gene calls are TRBV29-1 and TRBJ2-1; D gene unclear. V lost 0 bases and J 9 bases, leaving 6 bases between the germline ends. The germline V gene encodes CDR1 SQVTM and CDR2 ANQGSEA. The CDR3 spans 11 residues. CDR3 in DNA: TGCAGCGTTGAAGATCCAGGTGAGCAGTTCTTC. Residues: CSVEDPGEQFF.

In nucleotides, the CDR3 is TGTGCCAGCAGCGTTACAGGGAGTGGTGAAAAACTGTTTTTT. Its protein is CASSVTGSGEKLFF. The chain employs TRBV3-1 (or the pseudogene TRBV3-2) and TRBJ1-4, with a possible D match to TRBD1 (6 bases). Germline V CDR1 and CDR2: LGHDT, YNNKEL (reference sequence). The CDR3 is made up of 14 amino acids. The germline V and J ends were trimmed by 5 bases and 7 bases, with 14 bases remaining between them.

Points on this clone: Mismatch with germline at one junction end may stem from a read error. The rearrangement joins TRBV6-4 to TRBJ1-2; TRBD1 might be the D (5 bases). Germline lookup yields CDR1 MRHNA and CDR2 SNTAGT. This CDR3 has 14 amino acids. The CDR3 nucleotides are TGTGCCAGCAGTGGCGGGACGGCCAACTCTGGCTACACCTTC. This gives the protein CASSGGTANSGYTF.

The chain is built from TRBV12-3 or TRBV12-4 and TRBJ2-7; possibly TRBD1 for D (5 bases). This CDR3 comprises 11 residues. Trimming took 6 bases from V and 6 from J, leaving 9 bases between them. CDR3 amino acids: CASSRTSEQYF. The CDR3 bases are TGTGCCAGCAGCCGGACATCCGAGCAGTACTTC.

The CDR3 region has the DNA TGTGCCAGCAGCGCGTTGACAGGCTACTATGGCTACACCTTC. Translation gives CASSALTGYYGYTF. J is TRBJ1-2 and V is TRBV9; D might be TRBD1 (6 bases). Germline values: CDR1 SGDLS, CDR2 YYNGEE. V lost 3 bases to trimming and J lost 3 bases, with 12 bases between them. This CDR3 has 14 amino acids.

This rearrangement joins TRBV18 to TRBJ1-1, with D tentatively TRBD1 (5 bases). Germline V gene sequence: CDR1 KGHSH, CDR2 LQKENI. Trimming cost V 0 bases and J 4 bases, with 12 bases left between them. CDR3 size: 15 residues. The CDR3 DNA reads as TGTGCCAGCTCACCACCGGTGCAAGGGGTCACTGAAGCTTTCTTT. Translated, it gives CASSPPVQGVTEAFF. The full variable domain, its missing parts supplied by reference TRBV18 and TRBJ1-1, is NAGVMQNPRHLVRRRGQEARLRCSPMKGHSHVYWYRQLPEEGLKFMVYLQKENIIDESGMPKERFSAEFPKEGPSILRIQQVVRGDSAAYFCASSPPVQGVTEAFFGQGTRLTVV.

This chain connects TRBV7-9 to TRBJ1-1; tentatively, D is TRBD1 (5 bases). The V end lost 6 bases, the J end lost 3 bases, and 11 bases lay between the germline ends. Germline CDR1 SEHNR, CDR2 FQNEAQ (reference sequence). This CDR3 is 13 amino acids long. As DNA, the CDR3 is TGTGCCAGCAGGGGGCGGCCACACACTGAAGCTTTCTTT. It encodes CASRGRPHTEAFF.

This chain connects TRBV29-1 to TRBJ2-1, with 7 bases identical to TRBD2. V was clipped by 6 bases and J by 9 bases; unmatched bases: 8. CDR3 size: 12 residues. Germline V gene data show CDR1 as SQVTM and CDR2 as ANQGSEA. This chain's CDR3 is CSVDGLDSEQFF. The CDR3 DNA reads as TGCAGCGTCGATGGACTAGATAGTGAGCAGTTCTTC.

In this sample, this clone turned up a few times. This chain links TRBV6-2 or TRBV6-3 with TRBJ2-1; tentative D call: TRBD1 (5 bases). This CDR3 comprises 15 residues. V dropped 4 bases and J dropped 2 bases, with 12 bases sitting between them. The germline V gene has CDR1 MNHEY and CDR2 SVGEGT. DNA of the CDR3: TGTGCCAGCAGTTTCCTGGCAGGGACCTACAATGAGCAGTTCTTC. Residues: CASSFLAGTYNEQFF.

This chain uses TRBV28 with TRBJ2-3; D remains ambiguous. The V end lost 3 bases, the J end lost 4 bases, and 5 bases lay between the germline ends. The CDR3 has 12 residues. CDR1 MDHEN and CDR2 SYDVKM come from the germline V gene. In DNA, the CDR3 is TGTGCCAGCAGTTTTTCCGCAGATACGCAGTATTTT. Translation gives CASSFSADTQYF.

This clone showed up just a few times. The chain joins TRBV5-1 to TRBJ1-6; 8 nucleotides align to TRBD1. In germline, CDR1 is SGHRS, CDR2 YFSETQ. With V trimmed by 4 bases and J by 13 bases, 13 bases remained unmatched. The CDR3 is made up of 15 amino acids. The CDR3 protein is CASSLTPGQARPLHF. CDR3 nucleotide sequence: TGCGCCAGCAGCCTAACTCCGGGACAGGCCAGGCCCCTCCACTTT.

The CDR3 region is CASSYLRAHYGYTF. The CDR3 DNA follows: TGTGCCAGCAGTTACCTGAGGGCCCACTATGGCTACACCTTC. The chain carries TRBV6-5 and TRBJ1-2; D is ambiguous. Trimming took off 2 bases at V and 3 bases at J, with 10 bases between the two ends. The CDR3 has 14 amino acids. Germline CDR1 reads MNHEY; CDR2 reads SVGAGI.

The CDR3 DNA reads as TGTGCCAGCAGCTTATCCGGGGGGTACGACGGAGGCTACACCTTC. Protein: CASSLSGGYDGGYTF. The gene calls are TRBV7-9 and TRBJ1-2; TRBD1 might be the D (5 bases). CDR3 size: 15 residues. Trimming took off 2 bases at V and 8 bases at J, with 18 bases between the two ends. The germline gives CDR1 SEHNR, CDR2 FQNEAQ (reference sequence). The full variable domain, its missing parts supplied by reference TRBV7-9 and TRBJ1-2, is DTGVSQNPRHKITKRGQNVTFRCDPISEHNRLYWYRQTLGQGPEFLTYFQNEAQLEKSRLLSDRFSAERPKGSFSTLEIQRTEQGDSAMYLCASSLSGGYDGGYTFGSGTRLTVV.

Here the CDR3 reads CASSLVSSSYNEQFF. The DNA of the CDR3 is TGTGCCAGCAGCTTAGTCTCTAGCTCCTACAATGAGCAGTTCTTC. V gene TRBV11-2 combines with J gene TRBJ2-1; no clear D gene. The germline V gene has CDR1 SGHAT and CDR2 FQNNGV. CDR3 length equals 15 residues. The V gene lost 1 base and the J gene lost 0 bases, with 7 bases spanning the gap. The whole variable domain, filled in from reference TRBV11-2 and TRBJ2-1, reads EAGVAQSPRYKIIEKRQSVAFWCNPISGHATLYWYQQILGQGPKLLIQFQNNGVVDDSQLPKDRFSAERLKGVDSTLKIQPAKLEDSAVYLCASSLVSSSYNEQFFGPGTRLTVL.

The rearrangement joins TRBV28 to TRBJ2-7; 10 nucleotides match TRBD2. V trimming: 2 bases; J trimming: 0 bases; junction bases outside the gene matches: 4. The CDR3 has 16 residues. CDR1 is MDHEN and CDR2 is SYDVKM in the germline V gene. DNA of the CDR3: TGTGCCAGCAGTTTAGTCGCTAGCGGGAGCTCCTACGAGCAGTACTTC. Encoded protein: CASSLVASGSSYEQYF.

This clone turned up a few times. The chain links TRBV3-1 (or the pseudogene TRBV3-2) to TRBJ1-2; D call uncertain. V shed 4 bases and J shed 8 bases, with 14 bases lying between them. The CDR3 spans 13 residues. The germline V gene has CDR1 LGHDT and CDR2 YNNKEL (reference sequence). The CDR3 here is CASSRDGGSGYTF. The CDR3 coding sequence is TGTGCCAGCAGCCGAGACGGAGGCTCCGGCTACACCTTC.

In its sample, this clone was seen once. V and J are TRBV5-4 and TRBJ2-1, with 16 bases aligning to TRBD2. After removal of 4 bases from V and 5 bases from J, the junction contained 6 bases not matched to a gene. The germline CDR1 and CDR2 sequences are SGHNT and YYREEE (reference sequence). There are 17 residues in the CDR3. CDR3 region: CASSGGLAGGPDNEQFF. DNA of the CDR3: TGTGCCAGCAGCGGGGGACTAGCGGGAGGGCCCGACAATGAGCAGTTCTTC.

This clone was seen a single time. V and J are TRBV13 and TRBJ2-7, with TRBD1 matching over 12 bases. The CDR3 runs 15 residues. Per the germline V gene, CDR1 is PRHDT and CDR2 is FYEKMQ (reference sequence). Trimming cost V 4 bases and J 7 bases; bases outside gene matches: 8. The CDR3 DNA reads as TGTGCCAGCAGCTATTCCGGGACAGGGGGCGAGGAGCAGTACTTC. Translation gives CASSYSGTGGEEQYF. The variable domain in full, with the rest retrieved from reference TRBV13 and TRBJ2-7, is AAGVIQSPRHLIKEKRETATLKCYPIPRHDTVYWYQQGPGQDPQFLISFYEKMQSDKGSIPDRFSAQQFSDYHSELNMSSLELGDSALYFCASSYSGTGGEEQYFGPGTRLTVT.

The chain recombines TRBV2 with TRBJ2-7; TRBD2 agrees at 8 bases. In germline, CDR1 is SNHLY, CDR2 FYNNEI. V shed 6 bases and J 7 bases; nucleotides not matched to a gene: 11. This CDR3 contains 14 residues. CDR3 sequence: CASRDRGGAWEQYF. The CDR3 bases are TGTGCCAGCAGGGACCGGGGGGGCGCGTGGGAGCAGTACTTC.

V and J are TRBV28 and TRBJ1-1; 11 bases line up with TRBD1. This CDR3 contains 17 residues. Germline CDR1 is MDHEN and CDR2 is SYDVKM. Trimming removed 6 bases from V and 0 bases from J; junction bases left unmatched: 9. CDR3 sequence reads: CASRPGTGGTMNTEAFF. Here the CDR3 DNA reads TGTGCCAGCAGACCTGGGACAGGGGGTACCATGAACACTGAAGCTTTCTTT. Drawing the rest from reference TRBV28 and TRBJ1-1, the complete variable domain is DVKVTQSSRYLVKRTGEKVFLECVQDMDHENMFWYRQDPGLGLRLIYFSYDVKMKEKGDIPEGYSVSREKKERFSLILESASTNQTSMYLCASRPGTGGTMNTEAFFGQGTRLTVV.

CDR3 protein: CASSLIEGTYAYF. In nucleotides, the CDR3 is TGTGCCAGCAGTCTGATAGAAGGGACTTACGCCTATTTT. J is TRBJ2-3 and V is TRBV28; a weak D match, TRBD2 (6 bases). Trimming stripped 5 bases from V and 15 bases from J, with 21 bases between. Germline CDR1 and CDR2: MDHEN and SYDVKM. The CDR3 spans 13 residues. The full variable domain, rest sourced from reference TRBV28 and TRBJ2-3, is DVKVTQSSRYLVKRTGEKVFLECVQDMDHENMFWYRQDPGLGLRLIYFSYDVKMKEKGDIPEGYSVSREKKERFSLILESASTNQTSMYLCASSLIEGTYAYFGPGTRLTVL.

In this sample, this clone turned up a few times. The rearrangement joins TRBV2 to TRBJ2-7, with TRBD2 as a possible D gene (6 bases). The CDR3 runs to 12 residues. Deletions cut 4 bases from V and 6 bases from J, with 10 bases between. In germline, CDR1 is SNHLY, CDR2 FYNNEI. In DNA form, the CDR3 reads TGTGCCAGCAGTGGGGACTCGGGCGAGCAGTACTTC. It codes for CASSGDSGEQYF.

The chain joins TRBV7-8 to TRBJ2-3; TRBD2 agrees at 12 bases. The V gene end was trimmed by 4 bases and the J gene end by 4 bases; junction bases not matched to a gene: 9. The CDR3 spans 17 residues. CDR1 is SGHVS and CDR2 is FQNEAQ in the germline V gene. CDR3 sequence: CASSSGLAGFSADTQYF. The CDR3 bases are TGTGCCAGCAGCTCCGGACTAGCGGGATTCAGCGCAGATACGCAGTATTTT.

By share of the sample, this clone is medium-sized. The genes are TRBV4-2 and TRBJ1-5, with 7 bases matching TRBD1. V lost 5 bases to trimming and J lost 1 base; unmatched junction nucleotides: 5. The CDR3 consists of 15 residues. Germline loops: CDR1 LGHNA, CDR2 YNFKEQ. The CDR3 reads CASSWSQGSNQPQHF. The CDR3 DNA sequence: TGTGCCAGCAGCTGGTCACAGGGGAGCAATCAGCCCCAGCATTTT.